A selection of T cell receptor beta chains follows, all from one sample in a study of shared clonotypes between healthy human individuals. Using immunoSEQ multiplex PCR, the repertoire was profiled, and TCRdb retains in-frame clones only, with some absent. The sample includes approximately 500,000 clones, 90% to 97% of them seen just once. The sample taken for sequencing was naive CD4+ T cells sorted from blood. The receptors were sampled from a woman in her thirties in good health. CDR3s include the opening cysteine and the closing phenylalanine or tryptophan. The order of the fields is D gene, J gene, clone size, V gene, CDR3 DNA, CDR3 protein. D genes are given only for firm matches. Size is omitted from some rows. Given values are once, few, many or a class for expanded clones.

TRBD2,TRBJ2-7,-,TRBV10-3,TGTGCCATCAGCCTTCAAGCGGGAGGGACTAGCTCCTACGAGCAGTACTTC,CAISLQAGGTSSYEQYF
TRBD2,TRBJ2-2,-,TRBV7-6,TGTGCCAGCAGCTTAGCGGTTAGCGGGAGTGCCACCGGGGAGCTGTTTTTT,CASSLAVSGSATGELFF
-,TRBJ2-5,-,TRBV5-4,TGTGCCAGCAGCTTGTATCCTGGGAGAGGGGAGACCCAGTACTTC,CASSLYPGRGETQYF
TRBD1,TRBJ2-5,once,TRBV27,TGTGCCAGCCGGGCCCCGGGACAGGGGAACCGAGGGACCCAGTACTTC,CASRAPGQGNRGTQYF
-,TRBJ2-1,-,TRBV4-1,TGCGCCAGCAGCCAAGGGACTACGTACTACAATGAGCAGTTCTTC,CASSQGTTYYNEQFF
-,TRBJ2-7,-,TRBV6-6,TGTGCCAGCAGTTATGCAACATCCTCGGGTTACGAGCAGTACTTC,CASSYATSSGYEQYF
-,TRBJ1-5,-,TRBV30,TGTGCCTGGAGTGTCGCCGGGACAAATTATCAGCCCCAGCATTTT,CAWSVAGTNYQPQHF
TRBD2,TRBJ2-7,-,TRBV5-4,TGTGCCAGCAGCTTGGGCGGGGCGGGAGGTATATCCTACGAGCAGTACTTC,CASSLGGAGGISYEQYF
-,TRBJ2-5,once,TRBV28,TGTGCCAGCACGGAGGGTTCCCAAGAGACCCAGTACTTC,CASTEGSQETQYF
TRBD2,TRBJ2-3,-,TRBV19,TGTGCCAGTAGTCCTATTAGCGGGAGTCGGGATACGCAGTATTTT,CASSPISGSRDTQYF
-,TRBJ1-3,-,TRBV7-8,TGTGCCAGCAGCTTAGTCGGAAACACCATATATTTT,CASSLVGNTIYF
-,TRBJ2-7,-,TRBV7-2,TGTGCCAGCAGGCCGGCCCGGAGCTCCTACGAGCAGTACTTC,CASRPARSSYEQYF
-,TRBJ2-3,-,TRBV19,TGTGCCAGTACTAATAGGGCTAGTAGCACAGATACGCAGTATTTT,CASTNRASSTDTQYF
-,TRBJ2-7,-,TRBV11-2,TGTGCCAGCAGCTTAACAGATAACGGCTCCTACGAGCAGTACTTC,CASSLTDNGSYEQYF
TRBD2,TRBJ2-3,-,TRBV4-2,TGTGCCAGCAGCCAAGCACACTCGGCGGGAGGAGGCACAGATACGCAGTATTTT,CASSQAHSAGGGTDTQYF
TRBD2,TRBJ2-2,-,TRBV13,TGTGCCAGCAGTACGGGACTAGCGGGAGGGCCCGTATCTTCCGGGGAGCTGTTTTTT,CASSTGLAGGPVSSGELFF
TRBD1,TRBJ2-1,-,TRBV5-6,TGTGCCAGCAGCTTGAGGACAGGGGTGAGCAGAACCTACAATGAGCAGTTCTTC,CASSLRTGVSRTYNEQFF
TRBD1,TRBJ1-2,-,TRBV28,TGTGCCAGCAACCCCCGGGACAGGGTTAACTATGGCTACACCTTC,CASNPRDRVNYGYTF
-,TRBJ2-7,-,TRBV7-2,TGTGCCAGCAGCTTCTTCTCCTCACCGGGAGTCCGGGGCGAGCAGTACTTC,CASSFFSSPGVRGEQYF
-,TRBJ1-6,-,TRBV9,TGTGCCAGCAGCGTATATCCAGGGACCTATAATTCACCCCTCCACTTT,CASSVYPGTYNSPLHF
-,TRBJ2-3,-,TRBV7-9,TGTGCCAGCAGTGGTCTTGCGGGGGCGACAGATACGCAGTATTTT,CASSGLAGATDTQYF
-,TRBJ1-1,-,TRBV5-6,TGTGCCAGCAGCTTGCGGCCGAACACTGAAGCTTTCTTT,CASSLRPNTEAFF
TRBD2,TRBJ2-3,-,TRBV7-6,TGTGCCAGCAGCTTAGATCCCGGGACTAGCGCAGATACGCAGTATTTT,CASSLDPGTSADTQYF
-,TRBJ2-1,-,TRBV10-1,TGCGCCAGCAGTGAGGCGACGAGGGATAGGCGGTTCTTC,CASSEATRDRRFF
-,TRBJ2-6,once,TRBV7-9,TGTGCCAGCAGCTTAAGGGGGGACCCAAGCTCTGGGGCCAACGTCCTGACTTTC,CASSLRGDPSSGANVLTF
-,TRBJ2-7,-,TRBV6-5,TGTGCCAGCAGTTACAGGGCAGCTCCCTCCTACGAGCAGTACTTC,CASSYRAAPSYEQYF
-,TRBJ1-4,-,TRBV5-1,TGCGCCAGCAGCTTGGCAGGGGCAGCAGGTGAAAAACTGTTTTTT,CASSLAGAAGEKLFF
-,TRBJ1-1,-,TRBV28,TGTGCCACCACCCACGGGAATTTGAACACTGAAGCTTTCTTT,CATTHGNLNTEAFF
TRBD2,TRBJ2-3,-,TRBV7-2,TGTGCCAGCAGCTTAGCGACTAGCGGGAGGGGCGCAGATACGCAGTATTTT,CASSLATSGRGADTQYF
TRBD1,TRBJ2-2,-,TRBV19,TGTGCCAGTAGCTGGACAGGGGGTGCGAACACCGGGGAGCTGTTTTTT,CASSWTGGANTGELFF
-,TRBJ2-2,-,TRBV10-1,TGCGCCAGCAGGGGGGACGGAGCGCGCGGGGAGCTGTTTTTT,CASRGDGARGELFF
-,TRBJ2-7,-,TRBV7-9,TGTGCCAGCAGGTCCGGGGCAAAACTTTACGAGCAGTACTTC,CASRSGAKLYEQYF
-,TRBJ2-7,-,TRBV18,TGTGCCAGCTCACCGCGGACTGGGGCCTACGAGCAGTACTTC,CASSPRTGAYEQYF
-,TRBJ1-1,-,TRBV7-9,TGTGCCAGCAGCTTAGCCGGGGGGGATCCTGAAGCTTTCTTT,CASSLAGGDPEAFF
-,TRBJ2-7,-,TRBV5-1,TGCGCCAGCAGCTTGAGCTCAGGGTACGAGCAGTACTTC,CASSLSSGYEQYF
TRBD2,TRBJ2-7,once,TRBV19,TGTGCCAGTCGGACACAAGCGGGAGGGGGCGAGCAGTACTTC,CASRTQAGGGEQYF
-,TRBJ2-1,-,TRBV27,TGTGCCTCCGCAAAAAAACAGGCTGAGCAGTTCTTC,CASAKKQAEQFF
TRBD1,TRBJ2-7,-,TRBV30,TGTGCCTGGAGGGGGGGACAGGGTACCTACGAGCAGTACTTC,CAWRGGQGTYEQYF
-,TRBJ2-7,-,TRBV2,TGTGCCAGCACCCCTTACGGGCTCAGCGAGCAGTACTTC,CASTPYGLSEQYF
TRBD1,TRBJ2-2,-,TRBV4-1,TGCGCCAGCAGCCAAAAGGGACAGTCAATTCCCACCGGGGAGCTGTTTTTT,CASSQKGQSIPTGELFF
TRBD1,TRBJ2-7,-,TRBV11-2,TGTGCCAGCAGGAGACCAGGGGGTAGGTCCTACGAGCAGTACTTC,CASRRPGGRSYEQYF